The T cell receptor (beta chain) under discussion was sequenced for a study of OX40 agonist ivuxolimab in advanced cancers. CDR1 and CDR2 (germline): SGHDT, YYEEEE. CDR3 length: 15 residues. The V and J ends lost 6 bases and 3 bases, in that order; junction bases with no gene match: 10. Sequencing used immunoSEQ multiplex PCR; TCRdb keeps in-frame clones, though not all of them. Of about 38,000 clones in the sample, around 93% were seen once. Sequencing used CD4+ or CD8+ T cells sorted from blood, obtained in a trial of the OX40 agonist ivuxolimab. The receptor's source is an adult with an advanced solid tumor such as melanoma, head and neck, liver or kidney cancer. V is TRBV5-6 and J is TRBJ2-3, with TRBD2 matching 7 bases. CDR3 nucleotide sequence: TGTGCCAGCAAACCCCAAGCGGGACCAACAGATACGCAGTATTTT. It yields the protein CASKPQAGPTDTQYF.